Sequencing of this T cell receptor (beta chain) was carried out in a study of blood T cell repertoires in COVID-19. Study-level background: Whether acute or convalescent, the COVID-19 samples came from the United States, Italy and Spain. T cells, B-cell-depleted T cells, or PBMCs supplied cDNA or gDNA.

Per the study methods: For nucleated cells, counts were estimated from reference gene primer amplification. Using immunoSEQ multiplex PCR, the repertoire was profiled, and TCRdb retains in-frame clones only, with some absent. V and J calls and clone size are as listed in that table; D and trimming were resolved from the DNA. The sample includes 95,000 to 100,000 clones, approximately 80% of them seen just once. This CDR3 is built from 15 residues. CDR1 and CDR2 (germline): LGHNA, YNFKEQ. V gave up 0 bases and J gave up 3 bases, with 12 bases separating them. The TCR originated in a man between 65 and 80 years old with acute or convalescent COVID-19. The J gene is TRBJ2-7, the V gene TRBV4-2; D call uncertain. Sequenced input: peripheral blood. The CDR3 is CASSQDLTRNYEQYF. The DNA of the CDR3 is TGTGCCAGCAGCCAAGACTTGACTCGAAACTACGAGCAGTACTTC.